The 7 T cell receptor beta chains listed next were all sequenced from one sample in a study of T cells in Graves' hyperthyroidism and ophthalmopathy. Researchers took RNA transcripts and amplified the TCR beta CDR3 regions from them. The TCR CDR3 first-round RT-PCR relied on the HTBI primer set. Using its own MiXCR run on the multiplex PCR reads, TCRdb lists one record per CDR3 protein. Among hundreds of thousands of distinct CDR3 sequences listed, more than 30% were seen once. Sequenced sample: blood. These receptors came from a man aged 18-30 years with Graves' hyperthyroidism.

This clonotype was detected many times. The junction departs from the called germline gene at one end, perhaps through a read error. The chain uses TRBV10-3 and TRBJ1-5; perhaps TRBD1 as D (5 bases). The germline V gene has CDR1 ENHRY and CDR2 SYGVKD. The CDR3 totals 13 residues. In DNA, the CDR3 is TGTGCCAGCAGTGAACAGGAGATCCAGCCCCAGCATTTT. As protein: CASSEQEIQPQHF.

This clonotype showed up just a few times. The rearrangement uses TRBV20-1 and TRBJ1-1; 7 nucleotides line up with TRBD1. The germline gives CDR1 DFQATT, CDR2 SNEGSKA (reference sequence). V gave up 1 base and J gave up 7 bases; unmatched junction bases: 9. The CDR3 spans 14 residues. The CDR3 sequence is CSARAVRDSREAFF. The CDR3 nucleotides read TGCAGTGCTAGAGCCGTAAGGGACAGCCGTGAAGCTTTCTTT.

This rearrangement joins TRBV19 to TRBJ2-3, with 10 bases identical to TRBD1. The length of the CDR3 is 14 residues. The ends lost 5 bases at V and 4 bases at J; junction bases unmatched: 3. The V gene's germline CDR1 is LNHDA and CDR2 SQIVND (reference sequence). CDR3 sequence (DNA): TGTGCCAGTAGTCGACAGGGGGCTGCAGATACGCAGTATTTT. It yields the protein CASSRQGAADTQYF. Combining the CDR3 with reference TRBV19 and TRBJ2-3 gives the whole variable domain DGGITQSPKYLFRKEGQNVTLSCEQNLNHDAMYWYRQDPGQGLRLIYYSQIVNDFQKGDIAEGYSVSREKKESFPLTVTSAQKNPTAFYLCASSRQGAADTQYFGPGTRLTVL.

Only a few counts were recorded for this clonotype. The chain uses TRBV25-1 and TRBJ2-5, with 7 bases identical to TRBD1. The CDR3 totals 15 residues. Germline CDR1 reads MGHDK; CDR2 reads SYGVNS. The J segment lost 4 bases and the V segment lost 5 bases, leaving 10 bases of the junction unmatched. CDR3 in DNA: TGTGCCAGCAGTTTAGGCAGGGCAGGGGGAGAGACCCAGTACTTC. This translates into CASSLGRAGGETQYF.

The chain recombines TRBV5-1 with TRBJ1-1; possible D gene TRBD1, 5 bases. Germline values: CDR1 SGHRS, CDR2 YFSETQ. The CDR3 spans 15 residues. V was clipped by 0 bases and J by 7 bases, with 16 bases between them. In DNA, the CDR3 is TGCGCCAGCAGCTTGGAGGGGATGGGGGTCTTTGAAGCTTTCTTT. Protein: CASSLEGMGVFEAFF.

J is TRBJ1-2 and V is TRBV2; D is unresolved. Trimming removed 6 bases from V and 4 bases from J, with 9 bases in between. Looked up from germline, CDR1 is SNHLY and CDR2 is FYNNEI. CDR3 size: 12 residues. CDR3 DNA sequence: TGTGCCAGCAGGGACGGGCCCTATGGCTACACCTTC. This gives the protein CASRDGPYGYTF. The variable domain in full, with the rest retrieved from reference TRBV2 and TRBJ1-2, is EPEVTQTPSHQVTQMGQEVILRCVPISNHLYFYWYRQILGQKVEFLVSFYNNEISEKSEIFDDQFSVERPDGSNFTLKIRSTKLEDSAMYFCASRDGPYGYTFGSGTRLTVV.

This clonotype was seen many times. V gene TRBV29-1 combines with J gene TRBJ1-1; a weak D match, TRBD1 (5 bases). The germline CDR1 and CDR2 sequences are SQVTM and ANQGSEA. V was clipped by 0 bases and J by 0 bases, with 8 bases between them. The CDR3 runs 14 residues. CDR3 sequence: CSVEDREMNTEAFF. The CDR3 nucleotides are TGCAGCGTTGAAGACAGGGAGATGAACACTGAAGCTTTCTTT. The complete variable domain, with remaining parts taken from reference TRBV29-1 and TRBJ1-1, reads SAVISQKPSRDICQRGTSLTIQCQVDSQVTMMFWYRQQPGQSLTLIATANQGSEATYESGFVIDKFPISRPNLTFSTLTVSNMSPEDSSIYLCSVEDREMNTEAFFGQGTRLTVV.